The 18 T cell receptor beta chains below all came from one sample that was sequenced in a study of T cell responses to AZD1222 COVID-19 vaccine. The method was immunoSEQ multiplex PCR; TCRdb's version includes in-frame clones alone and lacks a portion of them. The sample records roughly 260,000 clones, 93% being singletons. Sequenced material: peripheral blood, taken on day 0 of AZD1222 vaccination. The receptors stem from an adult in good health.

This clone was counted only a few times. This chain connects TRBV21-1 to TRBJ2-7; the DNA was not compared with TRBD2, the D call given in the table. TRBV21-1 corresponds to a pseudogene. This CDR3 is 17 amino acids long. This CDR3 is CASSKRAGGFTINEQYF. Here the CDR3 DNA reads TGTGCCAGCAGCAAACGGGCAGGAGGGTTCACGATTAACGAGCAGTACTTC.

This chain links TRBV5-4 with TRBJ2-7, with TRBD1 matching 7 bases. CDR3 length equals 15 residues. J lost 1 base, V lost 3 bases, and 7 bases had no gene match. Germline loops: CDR1 SGHNT, CDR2 YYREEE (reference sequence). CDR3 protein: CASSSTGLSSYEQYF. The CDR3 DNA sequence: TGTGCCAGCAGCTCGACAGGGTTGTCGTCCTACGAGCAGTACTTC. Supplemented by reference TRBV5-4 and TRBJ2-7, the full variable domain reads ETGVTQSPTHLIKTRGQQVTLRCSSQSGHNTVSWYQQALGQGPQFIFQYYREEENGRGNFPPRFSGLQFPNYSSELNVNALELDDSALYLCASSSTGLSSYEQYFGPGTRLTVT.

V usage is TRBV29-1 and J usage is TRBJ2-1, with a tentative D call TRBD2 (5 bases). V gave up 6 bases and J gave up 9 bases, with 15 bases separating them. This CDR3 spans 12 amino acids. Germline V lookup: CDR1 SQVTM, CDR2 ANQGSEA. This chain's CDR3 is CSVRGWVGEQFF. CDR3 nucleotide sequence: TGCAGCGTGCGCGGGTGGGTGGGTGAGCAGTTCTTC.

The gene calls are TRBV5-5 and TRBJ2-7, with 8 positions matching TRBD1. V dropped 0 bases and J dropped 4; count of bases not matched to a gene: 6. Per the germline V gene, CDR1 is SGHKS and CDR2 is YYEKEE (reference sequence). The CDR3 is 15 residues long. The CDR3 bases are TGTGCCAGCAGCTTGGGGACAGGGCAGACATACGAGCAGTACTTC. Translated: CASSLGTGQTYEQYF.

This chain joins TRBV7-2 and TRBJ1-5, with TRBD1 matching 7 bases. The J segment lost 6 bases and the V segment lost 5 bases, leaving 7 bases of the junction unmatched. Germline V gene sequence: CDR1 SGHTA, CDR2 FQGNSA. The CDR3 contains 14 residues. This chain's CDR3 is CASSNRQGGQPQHF. Written as DNA, the CDR3 is TGTGCCAGCAGCAACCGACAGGGCGGTCAGCCCCAGCATTTT.

The V gene is TRBV27, the J gene TRBJ2-2; 7 nucleotides match TRBD2. J lost 4 bases, V lost 5 bases, and 7 bases had no gene match. This CDR3 comprises 15 residues. The germline gives CDR1 MNHEY, CDR2 SMNVEV (reference sequence). CDR3 sequence (DNA): TGTGCCAGCAGTCCCCTGGGAGGGAGCACCGGGGAGCTGTTTTTT. Encoded protein: CASSPLGGSTGELFF.

In DNA form, the CDR3 reads TGTGCCAGTAGTATCCCACAGAGTAACTATGGCTACACCTTC. Its translation is CASSIPQSNYGYTF. J is TRBJ1-2 and V is TRBV19; D remains unclear. CDR3 length: 14 residues. Germline V CDR1 and CDR2: LNHDA, SQIVND (reference sequence). Between the trimmed V and J ends, which lost 3 bases and 1 base, there was a span of 9 bases.

This clone was seen just once. The V gene is TRBV19, the J gene TRBJ1-3, with 9 bases identical to TRBD1. Trimming took 6 bases from V and 8 from J; bases not matched to a gene: 5. CDR1 and CDR2 (germline): LNHDA, SQIVND (reference sequence). The CDR3 covers 13 residues. CDR3 sequence: CASRTGGRDTIYF. The CDR3 region has the DNA TGTGCCAGTAGGACAGGGGGTCGAGACACCATATATTTT. Using reference TRBV19 and TRBJ1-3 for the parts outside the CDR3, the full variable domain is DGGITQSPKYLFRKEGQNVTLSCEQNLNHDAMYWYRQDPGQGLRLIYYSQIVNDFQKGDIAEGYSVSREKKESFPLTVTSAQKNPTAFYLCASRTGGRDTIYFGEGSWLTVV.

This chain uses TRBV6-5 with TRBJ2-1, with 10 bases identical to TRBD2. Germline lookup yields CDR1 MNHEY and CDR2 SVGAGI. The CDR3 extends over 14 amino acids. With 7 bases clipped from V and 11 bases from J, the junction kept 11 bases outside the gene matches. Here the CDR3 reads CASTTGLAGVQQFF. The DNA for the CDR3 is TGTGCCAGCACTACAGGGCTAGCGGGAGTTCAGCAGTTCTTC.

V gene TRBV5-4 combines with J gene TRBJ2-7, with a weak D call TRBD1 (6 bases). With 6 bases removed from V and 5 bases from J, the gap between germline ends came to 21 bases. The CDR3 consists of 15 residues. CDR1 and CDR2 (germline): SGHNT, YYREEE (reference sequence). The CDR3 is CASKNLEAGDDEQYF. The CDR3 coding sequence is TGTGCCAGCAAAAACCTCGAAGCAGGGGACGACGAGCAGTACTTC.

This sequence joins TRBV5-1 and TRBJ1-1, with D perhaps matching TRBD1 (6 bases). CDR1 is SGHRS, CDR2 YFSETQ, per germline. The CDR3 contains 15 residues. The V end was cut by 0 bases, the J end by 4 bases, with 13 bases between. CDR3 nucleotides: TGCGCCAGCAGCTTGGCCGGGGGGCGATCCACTGAAGCTTTCTTT. Amino acid sequence: CASSLAGGRSTEAFF.

Only one count was recorded for this clone. This sequence joins TRBV6-2 or TRBV6-3 and TRBJ2-1; 8 bases are shared with TRBD1. Germline-derived CDR1 and CDR2 are MNHEY and SVGEGT. This CDR3 region has 20 residues. V was clipped by 2 bases and J by 0 bases; unmatched bases: 15. This CDR3 reads CASSYMGGRGLLSSYNEQFF. The CDR3 coding sequence is TGTGCCAGCAGTTACATGGGGGGCAGGGGGCTGCTTAGCTCCTACAATGAGCAGTTCTTC.

This chain joins TRBV10-2 and TRBJ1-1, with D unresolved. This CDR3 is built from 12 residues. Germline V gene data show CDR1 as WSHSY and CDR2 as SAAADI. The V end lost 8 bases, the J end lost 0 bases, and 7 bases lay between the germline ends. The CDR3 sequence is CASGRMNTEAFF. DNA for the CDR3: TGCGCCAGCGGGAGAATGAACACTGAAGCTTTCTTT.

This clone was counted once. The rearrangement links TRBV6-5 to TRBJ1-1, with 7 bases fitting TRBD1. V shed 9 bases, J shed 0 bases, and the junction held 7 bases outside the gene matches. The CDR3 sequence is 14 residues long. From germline, CDR1 is MNHEY and CDR2 SVGAGI. The CDR3 here is CASSGGFMNTEAFF. CDR3 sequence (DNA): TGTGCCAGTTCAGGGGGATTCATGAACACTGAAGCTTTCTTT.

This clone was picked up one time. This rearrangement joins TRBV5-6 to TRBJ1-6, with 9 bases matching TRBD1. V shed 5 bases, J shed 8 bases, and the junction held 8 bases outside the gene matches. The CDR3 length is 15 residues. Germline loops: CDR1 SGHDT, CDR2 YYEEEE. The CDR3 protein is CASSGPGQGYSPLHF. CDR3 sequence (DNA): TGTGCCAGCAGTGGACCGGGACAGGGTTATTCACCCCTCCACTTT.

This chain links TRBV5-1 with TRBJ2-1; 10 bases fit TRBD2. The CDR3 extends over 16 amino acids. Germline-derived CDR1 and CDR2 are SGHRS and YFSETQ. The trim removed 4 bases at V and 1 base at J, leaving 5 bases unmatched. The CDR3 DNA reads as TGCGCCAGCAGCCCCCAACTAGCGGGGTCCTACAATGAGCAGTTCTTC. Translation: CASSPQLAGSYNEQFF. The complete variable domain, with remaining parts taken from reference TRBV5-1 and TRBJ2-1, reads KAGVTQTPRYLIKTRGQQVTLSCSPISGHRSVSWYQQTPGQGLQFLFEYFSETQRNKGNFPGRFSGRQFSNSRSEMNVSTLELGDSALYLCASSPQLAGSYNEQFFGPGTRLTVL.

This clone was found once. The V and J genes are TRBV7-8 and TRBJ2-1; 8 positions match TRBD2. From germline, CDR1 is SGHVS and CDR2 FQNEAQ. V lost 2 bases and J lost 4; bases outside the gene matches: 4. CDR3 length: 15 residues. CDR3 in DNA: TGTGCCAGCAGCTTAAGTCTAGCGGGTTACAATGAGCAGTTCTTC. Translated, it gives CASSLSLAGYNEQFF.

This clone was detected once. The rearrangement uses TRBV7-2 and TRBJ2-2; TRBD2 matches 8 bases. The length of the CDR3 is 16 residues. V shed 2 bases and J 6 bases; nucleotides not matched to a gene: 8. Germline values: CDR1 SGHTA, CDR2 FQGNSA. The CDR3 here is CASSLSAAGGPGELFF. In DNA, the CDR3 is TGTGCCAGCAGCTTAAGTGCGGCGGGAGGCCCCGGGGAGCTGTTTTTT.